These T cell receptor beta chains were read from a single sample in a study of blood T cell repertoires in COVID-19. Here immunoSEQ multiplex PCR was the method, and the copy in TCRdb shows in-frame clones only, minus some. The repertoire has 250,000 to 300,000 clones, approximately 90% of them found once; the top ten carry 6.3%. The specimen sequenced was peripheral blood. The source is a woman in her fifties or sixties with COVID-19, enrolled during active disease. Each CDR3 is given with its conserved first and last residue. A D gene is named only where the DNA matches it firmly. Only part of the rows carry a size: once, few, many, or a class if the clone is expanded.

d_gene	len	abundance	j_gene	v_gene	CDR3aa	CDR3nt
.	16	.	TRBJ2-1	TRBV7-9	CASSLSTGARYNEQFF	TGTGCCAGCAGCTTAAGCACGGGAGCTCGGTACAATGAGCAGTTCTTC
.	14	.	TRBJ1-3	TRBV10-3	CAISERGPGNTIYF	TGTGCCATCAGTGAGAGGGGTCCAGGAAACACCATATATTTT
TRBD1	15	.	TRBJ1-2	TRBV5-1	CASSLPDREGYGYTF	TGCGCCAGCAGCTTACCGGACAGGGAGGGGTATGGCTACACCTTC
.	11	.	TRBJ2-1	TRBV5-4	CASSRGEEQFF	TGTGCTAGCAGCCGTGGTGAGGAGCAGTTCTTC
.	15	once	TRBJ2-1	TRBV6-1	CASSEEGLGGNEQFF	TGTGCCAGCAGTGAAGAGGGCCTAGGGGGCAATGAGCAGTTCTTC
TRBD1	15	.	TRBJ2-7	TRBV7-2	CASSLAGQGIYEQYF	TGTGCCAGCAGCTTAGCGGGACAGGGAATCTACGAGCAGTACTTC
.	14	.	TRBJ2-1	TRBV7-9	CASSLAGSYNEQFF	TGTGCCAGCAGCTTAGCGGGGAGCTACAATGAGCAGTTCTTC
TRBD2	14	.	TRBJ2-4	TRBV2	CASSGTSGKNIQYF	TGTGCCAGCAGTGGGACTAGCGGGAAAAACATTCAGTACTTC
TRBD2	16	once	TRBJ2-3	TRBV5-1	CASSIGTSGSTDTQYF	TGCGCCAGCAGCATAGGGACTAGCGGGAGCACAGATACGCAGTATTTT
.	12	.	TRBJ2-7	TRBV12-3/TRBV12-4	CASSLTLYEQYF	TGTGCCAGCAGTTTGACTCTCTACGAGCAGTACTTC
.	14	few	TRBJ2-7	TRBV7-9	CASNEIGGGYEQYF	TGTGCCAGCAACGAAATAGGCGGTGGCTACGAGCAGTACTTC
TRBD2	15	.	TRBJ2-5	TRBV5-1	CASSYSSGMAETQYF	TGCGCCAGCAGCTATTCTAGCGGGATGGCGGAGACCCAGTACTTC
.	13	.	TRBJ2-7	TRBV5-4	CASSLKAGNEQYF	TGTGCCAGCAGCTTGAAAGCGGGTAACGAGCAGTACTTC
TRBD2	15	.	TRBJ2-7	TRBV5-4	CASSLNGAGNYEQYF	TGTGCCAGCAGCTTAAACGGAGCGGGGAACTACGAGCAGTACTTC
.	14	.	TRBJ2-7	TRBV5-4	CASSFRSSSYEQYF	TGTGCCAGCAGCTTTCGTTCGAGCTCCTACGAGCAGTACTTC
TRBD2	16	.	TRBJ2-1	TRBV11-3	CASSLLAGGPGDEQFF	TGTGCCAGCAGCTTACTAGCGGGAGGGCCAGGGGATGAGCAGTTCTTC
TRBD2	15	.	TRBJ2-3	TRBV3-1/TRBV3-2	CASSQGLTSTDTQYF	TGTGCCAGCAGCCAGGGACTAACTAGCACAGATACGCAGTATTTT
TRBD1	17	.	TRBJ2-3	TRBV7-9	CASAILTGELGTDTQYF	TGTGCCAGCGCAATCCTGACAGGGGAATTGGGCACAGATACGCAGTATTTT
.	14	.	TRBJ2-5	TRBV7-2	CASSLVRPRETQYF	TGTGCCAGCAGCTTAGTGAGACCGAGGGAGACCCAGTACTTC
.	13	.	TRBJ1-4	TRBV6-4	CASSRTENEKLFF	TGTGCCAGCAGTAGGACAGAAAATGAAAAACTGTTTTTT
TRBD2	15	.	TRBJ2-1	TRBV18	CASSQSGTPYNEQFF	TGTGCCAGCTCACAAAGCGGGACCCCTTACAATGAGCAGTTCTTC
TRBD1	11	.	TRBJ2-7	TRBV10-1	CASSSGGEQYF	TGCGCCAGCTCCTCAGGGGGCGAGCAGTACTTC
.	10	.	TRBJ2-2	TRBV29-1	CAGYTGELFF	TGCGCGGGGTACACCGGGGAGCTGTTTTTT
.	15	.	TRBJ2-7	TRBV12-1	CASSFQQGDAYEQYF	TGTGCCAGCAGCTTCCAACAGGGGGATGCCTACGAGCAGTACTTC
.	14	.	TRBJ1-1	TRBV30	CAWSRTVLNTEAFF	TGTGCCTGGAGCCGGACAGTTTTGAACACTGAAGCTTTCTTT
TRBD1	14	.	TRBJ2-7	TRBV5-1	CASSFRQGFNEQYF	TGCGCCAGCAGCTTTAGACAGGGGTTCAACGAGCAGTACTTC
.	14	.	TRBJ1-1	TRBV13	CASSFRQRGREAFF	TGTGCCAGCAGCTTTCGACAGAGAGGACGCGAAGCTTTCTTT
.	18	once	TRBJ1-2	TRBV7-9	CASSYLFQAENSNYGYTF	TGTGCCAGCAGCTACCTTTTTCAGGCAGAAAATTCTAACTATGGCTACACCTTC
TRBD2	16	.	TRBJ2-2	TRBV19	CATRTSGTRGTGELFF	TGTGCCACCCGGACTAGCGGGACCCGAGGGACCGGGGAGCTGTTTTTT
.	15	.	TRBJ2-5	TRBV3-1/TRBV3-2	CASSQEQGRKETQYF	TGTGCCAGCAGCCAAGAACAGGGAAGAAAAGAGACCCAGTACTTC
.	16	.	TRBJ1-1	TRBV7-9	CASSPLGGGRFAEAFF	TGTGCCAGCAGCCCCCTTGGGGGGGGCCGGTTTGCTGAAGCTTTCTTT
TRBD2	16	.	TRBJ2-1	TRBV27	CASTNRGEGIYNEQFF	TGTGCCAGCACTAATCGGGGGGAGGGGATTTACAATGAGCAGTTCTTC
.	16	.	TRBJ1-2	TRBV7-2	CASSLGYRVTNYGYTF	TGTGCCAGCAGCTTAGGGTACAGAGTAACTAACTATGGCTACACCTTC
.	15	.	TRBJ2-1	TRBV6-4	CASSEWGDSYNEQFF	TGTGCCAGCAGTGAATGGGGGGACTCTTACAATGAGCAGTTCTTC
TRBD1	13	once	TRBJ1-5	TRBV6-6	CASSGTGHQPQHF	TGTGCCAGCAGCGGGACAGGGCATCAGCCCCAGCATTTT
.	14	.	TRBJ1-4	TRBV5-6	CASSLGQPGEKLFF	TGTGCCAGCAGCTTGGGTCAGCCAGGGGAAAAACTGTTTTTT
TRBD2	15	.	TRBJ2-4	TRBV9	CASSAPGTSSNIQYF	TGTGCCAGCAGCGCTCCCGGGACTAGCTCAAACATTCAGTACTTC
TRBD1	15	.	TRBJ1-1	TRBV7-8	CASSLRDRVFTEAFF	TGTGCCAGCAGCTTAAGGGACAGGGTTTTTACTGAAGCTTTCTTT
TRBD2	11	.	TRBJ2-1	TRBV7-9	CARGEGRLQFF	TGTGCCAGGGGGGAGGGGCGATTACAGTTCTTC